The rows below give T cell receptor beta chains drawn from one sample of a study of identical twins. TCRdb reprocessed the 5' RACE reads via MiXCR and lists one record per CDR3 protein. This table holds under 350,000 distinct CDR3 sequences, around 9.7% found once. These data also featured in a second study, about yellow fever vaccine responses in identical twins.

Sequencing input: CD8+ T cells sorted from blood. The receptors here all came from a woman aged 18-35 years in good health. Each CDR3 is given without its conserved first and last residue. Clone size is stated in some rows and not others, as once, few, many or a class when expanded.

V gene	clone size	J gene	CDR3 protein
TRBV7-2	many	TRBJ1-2	ASSLWTSSDGYT
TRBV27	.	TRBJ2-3	ATAGIEDTQY
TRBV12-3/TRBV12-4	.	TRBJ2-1	ASRVSGVSSYNEQF
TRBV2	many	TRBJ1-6	ASSQWTGQNSYNSPLH
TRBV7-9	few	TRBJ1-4	ASSPSGPEKLF
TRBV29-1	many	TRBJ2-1	SVVGLAGVLPF
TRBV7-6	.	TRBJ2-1	ASSLAGGLNEQF
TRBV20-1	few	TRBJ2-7	SARGLGQGFWEQY
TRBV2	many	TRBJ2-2	ASSGDRGNTGELF
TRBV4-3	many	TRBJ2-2	ASSQEAVSNTGELF
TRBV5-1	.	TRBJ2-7	ASSPYRQGGYEQY
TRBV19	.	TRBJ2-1	ASSIGASSYNEQF
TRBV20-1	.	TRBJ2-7	SARMAGGPDYEQY
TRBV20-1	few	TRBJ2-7	SAPRRTGISYEQY
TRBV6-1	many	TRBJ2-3	ASSRREDHTDTQY
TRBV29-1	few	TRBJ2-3	SVGQGGTDTQY
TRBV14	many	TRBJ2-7	ASSQRLGPFYEQY
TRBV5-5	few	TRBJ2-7	ASSLEGQESPYEQY
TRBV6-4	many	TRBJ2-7	ASSAGPSYEQY
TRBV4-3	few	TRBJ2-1	ASSQDRSGQAYNEQF
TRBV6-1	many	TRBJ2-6	ASSESNSGANVLT
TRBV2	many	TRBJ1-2	ARRGSGYT
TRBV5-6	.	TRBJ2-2	ASNRLWGWDPGELF
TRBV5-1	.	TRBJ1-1	ASSLGSGFTEAF
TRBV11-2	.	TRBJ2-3	ASSDVFAGGRSDTQY
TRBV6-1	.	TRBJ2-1	ASSLTKSGGRADEQF
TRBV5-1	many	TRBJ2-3	ASSLEGTGGTDTQY
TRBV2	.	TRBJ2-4	ASGDSMGIQY
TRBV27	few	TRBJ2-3	ASRGWTSYSRSDTQY
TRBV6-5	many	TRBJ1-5	ASSYRGLSNQPQH
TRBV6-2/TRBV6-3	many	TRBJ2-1	ASSLSISYNEQF
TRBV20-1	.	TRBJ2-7	SARDKDRVLTYEQY
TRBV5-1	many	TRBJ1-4	ASSLEFGEKLF
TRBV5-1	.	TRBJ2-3	ASTTETLRGGANVDTQY
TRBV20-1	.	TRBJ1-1	SAREMTYTEAF
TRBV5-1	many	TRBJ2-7	ASSLSAGWEQY
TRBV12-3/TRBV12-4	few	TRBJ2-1	ASSQQGEYNEQF
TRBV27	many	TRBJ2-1	ASSQHPNEQF
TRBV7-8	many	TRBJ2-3	ASSPYVGTDTQY
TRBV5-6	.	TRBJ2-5	ASSLAGNQETQY
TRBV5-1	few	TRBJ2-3	ASSLTIHWTGVSTDTQY